This is a list of T cell receptor beta chains from one sample in a study of blood T cell repertoires in COVID-19. Clones were read by immunoSEQ multiplex PCR, and TCRdb kept only the in-frame ones, dropping some. The table records approximately 300,000 clones, approximately 90% of them present only once. Sequencing was done on a sample of peripheral blood. These receptor sequences come from a woman aged 45-65 years who had recovered from COVID-19. CDR3s include the opening cysteine and the closing phenylalanine or tryptophan. D genes are given only for firm matches. Not every row has a clone size; where given, it reads once, few, many or a size class.

>.|TRBV19|TRBJ2-2|.
TGTGCCAGTAGTATCCTTATGCTAAGGGGTACCGGGGAGCTGTTTTTT
CASSILMLRGTGELFF
>.|TRBV6-1|TRBJ1-1|.
TGTGCCAGCAGTGAACCAGGGGTCTACACTGAAGCTTTCTTT
CASSEPGVYTEAFF
>.|TRBV28|TRBJ2-1|.
TGTGCCAGCAGTCTAGCACGTGAGCAGTTCTTC
CASSLAREQFF
>.|TRBV30|TRBJ1-5|.
TGTGCCTGGAGTTTTGGAGGGTACCAGCCCCAGCATTTT
CAWSFGGYQPQHF
>.|TRBV10-3|TRBJ1-2|.
TGTGCCATCAGTGAACCTACAGCAGGGTTTGATGGCTACACCTTC
CAISEPTAGFDGYTF
>.|TRBV7-2|TRBJ2-3|.
TGTGCCAGCAGCTCCGACTGGGGCACAGATACGCAGTATTTT
CASSSDWGTDTQYF
>many|TRBV7-2|TRBJ2-2|TRBD2
TGTGCCAGCAGCGTTAGCGGGGGGCCCGGGGAGCTGTTTTTT
CASSVSGGPGELFF
>.|TRBV5-1|TRBJ1-2|.
TGCGCCAGCAGCTTGCAGGGCATGAAGAATGGCTACACCTTC
CASSLQGMKNGYTF
>.|TRBV29-1|TRBJ1-4|.
TGCAGCGTTCCGTGGCCTACTAATGAAAAACTGTTTTTT
CSVPWPTNEKLFF
>.|TRBV12-3/TRBV12-4|TRBJ2-7|.
TGTGCCAGCAGTCCCCAGGGCTACGAGCAGTACTTC
CASSPQGYEQYF
>.|TRBV7-2|TRBJ2-1|.
TGTGCCAGCAGCTTAGCCAGTTACAATGAGCAGTTCTTC
CASSLASYNEQFF
>.|TRBV5-4|TRBJ1-5|.
TGTGCCAGCAGCTTGGCTAGTCGGGGCCAGCATTTT
CASSLASRGQHF
>.|TRBV7-2|TRBJ2-7|TRBD1
TGTGCCAGCAGCACACAATCAAGAAGTCGGGGACAGTGGATCTACGAGCAGTACTTC
CASSTQSRSRGQWIYEQYF
>.|TRBV29-1|TRBJ1-2|.
TGCAGCGTGGGGGAATGGGGAGGCTATGGCTACACCTTC
CSVGEWGGYGYTF
>once|TRBV6-5|TRBJ2-7|TRBD1
TGTGCCAGCCTACGGACAGGCGGTACTTACCAGCAGTACTTC
CASLRTGGTYQQYF
>.|TRBV7-9|TRBJ2-1|TRBD2
TGTGCCAGCAGCTTTGCGGGAGGCCTCAATGAGCAGTTCTTC
CASSFAGGLNEQFF
>.|TRBV13|TRBJ2-7|.
TGTGCCAGCAGCCGCATGGGGCTAAGCTCCTACGAGCAGTACTTC
CASSRMGLSSYEQYF
>once|TRBV5-4|TRBJ1-1|TRBD1
TGTGCCAGCAGCGGTCAGGGGGAGGATGAAGCTTTCTTT
CASSGQGEDEAFF
>.|TRBV7-9|TRBJ1-2|.
TGTGCCAGCAGCACCCAGGACAGCAGGAGAAACTATGGCTACACCTTC
CASSTQDSRRNYGYTF
>.|TRBV7-6|TRBJ2-2|TRBD2
TGTGCCAGCAGCTCCCGACTAGCGGGAAGCGCCGGGGAGCTGTTTTTT
CASSSRLAGSAGELFF
>once|TRBV7-9|TRBJ1-4|TRBD1
TGTGCCAGCAGCTTGGACAGGGCTAATGAAAAACTGTTTTTT
CASSLDRANEKLFF
>.|TRBV5-4|TRBJ2-5|.
TGTGCCAGCAGGTGGCACAGTCAAGAGACCCAGTACTTC
CASRWHSQETQYF
>.|TRBV7-3|TRBJ2-3|TRBD2
TGTGCCAGCAGCCCCGGGACTAGCGGGAGTGTGTTTGATACGCAGTATTTT
CASSPGTSGSVFDTQYF
>.|TRBV19|TRBJ2-1|TRBD2
TGTGCCAGTAGTACAGAGGAGGGACTAGCGGGTACCTACAATGAGCAGTTCTTC
CASSTEEGLAGTYNEQFF
>.|TRBV7-2|TRBJ2-7|.
TGTGCCAGCAGCCCCCGACTAGCCTACGAGCAGTACTTC
CASSPRLAYEQYF
>.|TRBV11-2|TRBJ2-5|.
TGTGCCAGCAGCTTATGGGGGCAGGAGACCCAGTACTTC
CASSLWGQETQYF
>.|TRBV4-2|TRBJ1-1|.
TGTGCCAGCAGCCAAGAGGTGGGAGGGTTGAGCACTGAAGCTTTCTTT
CASSQEVGGLSTEAFF
>.|TRBV5-1|TRBJ2-1|TRBD1
TGCGCCAGCCGGGCCCCAGGGGGAGCATACAATGAGCAGTTCTTC
CASRAPGGAYNEQFF
>.|TRBV12-3/TRBV12-4|TRBJ2-3|.
TGTGCCAGCACTGCGGATAACACAGATACGCAGTATTTT
CASTADNTDTQYF
>.|TRBV5-4|TRBJ2-1|.
TGTGCCAGCAGTCCTGGTAAGGGGGCCTACAATGAGCAGTTCTTC
CASSPGKGAYNEQFF
>.|TRBV10-3|TRBJ1-3|.
TGTGCCATCAGCACAATCGGAAACACCATATATTTT
CAISTIGNTIYF
>.|TRBV7-2|TRBJ2-2|.
TGTGCCAGCAGCGCCGGGTTTGGGGAGCTGTTTTTT
CASSAGFGELFF
>.|TRBV5-4|TRBJ1-1|TRBD1
TGTGCCAGCAGAACTGACAGGGGAGAAGCTTTCTTT
CASRTDRGEAFF
>.|TRBV4-3|TRBJ2-7|TRBD2
TGCGCCAGCAGCCAAGATTCCGGAGCGGGGCCCTACGAGCAGTACTTC
CASSQDSGAGPYEQYF
>.|TRBV5-4|TRBJ2-3|TRBD2
TGTGCCAGCAGCTTGGGGTTTCGCGGGGGGACACTCCCAGATACGCAGTATTTT
CASSLGFRGGTLPDTQYF
>once|TRBV5-1|TRBJ1-2|.
TGCGCCAGCAGCTTGGACAGGTGGGGCTACACCTTC
CASSLDRWGYTF
>once|TRBV6-5|TRBJ1-1|.
TGTGCCAGCAGTTACTCGAGGCCAGTAGGTACTGAAGCTTTCTTT
CASSYSRPVGTEAFF
>.|TRBV5-6|TRBJ1-6|.
TGTGCCAGCAGCTTGTGGTTCCACCAGATTGATTCACCCCTCCACTTT
CASSLWFHQIDSPLHF
>.|TRBV27|TRBJ1-2|.
TGTGCCAGCAGGTCAAGGAACGGGGGCTACACCTTC
CASRSRNGGYTF
>.|TRBV19|TRBJ2-1|TRBD2
TGTGCCAGTAGGCATCACCCTAGCGGGAGCTTCGGTGAGCAGTTCTTC
CASRHHPSGSFGEQFF